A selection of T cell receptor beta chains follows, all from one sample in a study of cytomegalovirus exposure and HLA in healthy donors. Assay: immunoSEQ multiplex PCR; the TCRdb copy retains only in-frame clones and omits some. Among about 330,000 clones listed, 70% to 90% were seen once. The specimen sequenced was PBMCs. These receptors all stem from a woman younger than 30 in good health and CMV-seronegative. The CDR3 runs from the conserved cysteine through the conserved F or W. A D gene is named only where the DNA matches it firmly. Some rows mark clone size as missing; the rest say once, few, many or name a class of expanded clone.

CDR3nt: TGTGCCAGCACACCAGGAGGCAGGAACACTGAAGCTTTCTTT
CDR3aa: CASTPGGRNTEAFF
abundance: once
j_gene: TRBJ1-1
v_gene: TRBV28
d_gene: NA

CDR3nt: TGTGCCAGCAGCCCCGACTGGCAGAACACTGAAGCTTTCTTT
CDR3aa: CASSPDWQNTEAFF
abundance: NA
j_gene: TRBJ1-1
v_gene: TRBV7-2
d_gene: NA

CDR3nt: TGTGCCAGCTCACCCCGGGCCCCGGGGGTCGATGAGCAGTTCTTC
CDR3aa: CASSPRAPGVDEQFF
abundance: NA
j_gene: TRBJ2-1
v_gene: TRBV18
d_gene: NA

CDR3nt: TGTGCCAGCAGCTTAAGGGAGGCCCACGAGCAGTACTTC
CDR3aa: CASSLREAHEQYF
abundance: NA
j_gene: TRBJ2-7
v_gene: TRBV11-2
d_gene: NA

CDR3nt: TGTGCCAGCAGCCGAGAAACAGGGACCAACACTGAAGCTTTCTTT
CDR3aa: CASSRETGTNTEAFF
abundance: NA
j_gene: TRBJ1-1
v_gene: TRBV4-2
d_gene: NA

CDR3nt: TGTGCCATCAGTGAGTCAGGACAGACCTATGGCTACACCTTC
CDR3aa: CAISESGQTYGYTF
abundance: NA
j_gene: TRBJ1-2
v_gene: TRBV10-3
d_gene: NA

CDR3nt: TGTGCCAGCAGTAACGACATCACTGAAGCTTTCTTT
CDR3aa: CASSNDITEAFF
abundance: NA
j_gene: TRBJ1-1
v_gene: TRBV6-6
d_gene: NA

CDR3nt: TGTGCCAGCAGCTTAGCAGGACAGGGGCCTCTCACCTTC
CDR3aa: CASSLAGQGPLTF
abundance: NA
j_gene: TRBJ1-2
v_gene: TRBV11-1
d_gene: TRBD1

CDR3nt: TGCAGCGTTTCCCATACCACACCCGGGGAGCTGTTTTTT
CDR3aa: CSVSHTTPGELFF
abundance: NA
j_gene: TRBJ2-2
v_gene: TRBV29-1
d_gene: NA

CDR3nt: TGTGCCATCAGTGAGTCGTTAGCGGGGTCCTATGGCTACACCTTC
CDR3aa: CAISESLAGSYGYTF
abundance: NA
j_gene: TRBJ1-2
v_gene: TRBV10-3
d_gene: NA

CDR3nt: TGTGCCAGTCAAGGGCTAGCGGGAGCAAATGAGCAGTTCTTC
CDR3aa: CASQGLAGANEQFF
abundance: NA
j_gene: TRBJ2-1
v_gene: TRBV11-2
d_gene: TRBD2

CDR3nt: TGTGCCAGCAGCCTGGGACAGACAACGGCTAATGAAAAACTGTTTTTT
CDR3aa: CASSLGQTTANEKLFF
abundance: NA
j_gene: TRBJ1-4
v_gene: TRBV9
d_gene: TRBD1

CDR3nt: TGCGCCAGCAGCACTATGCTAACGGGAGGGGACGAGCAGTACTTC
CDR3aa: CASSTMLTGGDEQYF
abundance: NA
j_gene: TRBJ2-7
v_gene: TRBV5-1
d_gene: TRBD2